This TCR beta chain was found in a study of PD-L1 blockade in urothelial cancer (dated by TCRdb to about 2017). General notes on the study: Therapy was started in 2014 for all patients, and atezolizumab 1,200 mg was administered intravenously every 3 weeks. About 85% of the roughly 29 patients were identified as males with urothelial cancer of bladder origin, and a prior smoking history was reported by 18 of 29 patients. An ECOG performance status of 0 or 1 was recorded for the patients, and 0 to 3 prior chemotherapy regimens had been received by the patients. Blood samples were analyzed at two time points: 3 weeks after treatment start (second dose) and 6 weeks after treatment start. A median of approximately 140,000 T cells and fewer than 85,000 unique TCRs was obtained from blood samples, and a median clonality of around 0.08 was observed. Somatic, immune and clinical correlates of response to PD-L1 blockade with atezolizumab in urothelial cancer were the focus of an exploratory multi-omic analysis. TCR sequencing covered pretreatment tumor samples and matched, serially collected peripheral blood taken before and after atezolizumab treatment. Durable clinical benefit meant progression-free survival longer than 6 months, and TCR features were also tested against progression-free and overall survival. In the same patients, whole exome sequencing and RNA sequencing of pretreatment tumors were performed in addition to TCR sequencing. Fewer than ten patients reached durable clinical benefit, while 15 to 20 patients did not. Pretreatment blood TCR-seq was available for about 27 patients, at least one posttreatment blood collection was obtained for 25 or so patients, and tumor TCR-seq was available for 25 or so patients.

Taken with the paper, the label for time point translates to: pretreatment peripheral blood. The cohort included some 30 patients with locally advanced or metastatic urothelial carcinoma who were treated at Memorial Sloan Kettering on a trial protocol. Peripheral blood mononuclear cells were collected pretreatment and during treatment, at between 1 and 8 total time points per patient. The Qiagen DNeasy Blood extraction kit was used to purify genomic DNA from total PBMCs and from tumor samples. PBMCs were collected pretreatment and during treatment, and were isolated and stored as previously described. The research as a whole found: Because the sample size was small (n of about 29) and many exploratory analyses were performed, the results are intended to be hypothesis-generating. Improved progression-free and overall survival was associated with having pretreatment peripheral blood TCR clonality below the median. Greater expansion of tumor-associated TCR clones in peripheral blood 3 weeks after the start of treatment was observed in patients with durable benefit (n of about 22, p = 0.022).

Concerning this clone itself: Its binding antigen is unknown. No much larger clone exists at a distance of one base, and base qualities are not known.

The CDR3 holds 16 amino acids from the cysteine to the phenylalanine. Only the CDR3 region is kept as DNA, spanning 48 bases read in frame from base 1. CDR1 and CDR2, per the germline V gene, are SGHRS and YFSETQ. V and J are trimmed by 0 bases and 2 bases, and the gene matches miss 8 bases of the junction. Synthetic TCR analog templates were spiked into each PCR so that absolute template abundance could be estimated from read counts. The immunoSEQ assay was used to amplify TCRbeta CDR3 regions from genomic DNA with bias-controlled V and J gene primers. Rearranged TCRbeta segments were sequenced at approximately 20X coverage. The original pipeline was this. Sequencing errors were corrected by clustering and CDR3s were annotated against IMGT to assign V, D and J genes. Only productive TCRbeta rearrangements were used in downstream analyses, excluding out-of-frame or stop-codon sequences. To compute clonality, Shannon entropy was normalized by the log of the number of unique productive sequences and then subtracted from one. Clones differing between time points or between blood and tumor were identified using Fisher's exact test with Benjamini-Hochberg correction, with an adjusted p below 0.01 applied as the threshold. This is the immuneACCESS table as TCRdb keeps it, with only in-frame sequences that have V and J called. A part of the clones is gone; compared with another copy, unresolved V genes explain less than half, and the rest is unexplained. V, J and clone size derive from that table, while D and trimming were established from the DNA sequence. The sample table holds 70,000 to 80,000 clones, of which around four fifths were seen once. 6.5% to 8% of the sample is in the top ten clones.

This specimen consisted of PBMCs, obtained around atezolizumab (anti-PD-L1) treatment. The TCR sequence derives from a man in his forties with urothelial cancer. The chain links TRBV5-1 with TRBJ2-7, and TRBD2 matches 7 of the central bases. The sequenced DNA: TGCGCCAGCAGCTTGGCCGTAGCGGGTACACCCTACGAGCAGTACTTC. This encodes CASSLAVAGTPYEQYF.